A selection of T cell receptor beta chains follows, all from one sample in a study of blood T cell repertoires in COVID-19. Here immunoSEQ multiplex PCR was the method, and the copy in TCRdb shows in-frame clones only, minus some. The sample consists of over 200,000 clones, more than 70% of them appearing once. Material for sequencing was peripheral blood. These receptors came from a woman aged 45-65 years with acute or convalescent COVID-19. CDR3s include the opening cysteine and the closing phenylalanine or tryptophan. D genes are given only for firm matches. Expanded clones are given a class, and other clones once, few, many or no size at all.

d_gene	v_gene	j_gene	abundance	CDR3nt	CDR3aa
.	TRBV18	TRBJ2-5	.	TGTGCCAGCCTGCGAGGCGGGCAGGAAGAGACCCAGTACTTC	CASLRGGQEETQYF
TRBD1	TRBV15	TRBJ2-7	.	TGTGCCACCAGCAGAGATCAGGGGGAGCAGGAGCAGTACTTC	CATSRDQGEQEQYF
TRBD1	TRBV28	TRBJ1-2	.	TGTGCCAGCAGTTCCCTCCGACAGGGATTCTATGGCTACACCTTC	CASSSLRQGFYGYTF
.	TRBV5-1	TRBJ1-4	few	TGCGCCAGCAGTTGGGGCGCAACTAATGAAAAACTGTTTTTT	CASSWGATNEKLFF
TRBD2	TRBV30	TRBJ2-3	.	TGTGCCTGCGGACTAGCGGGAGGAGCAGATACGCAGTATTTT	CACGLAGGADTQYF
.	TRBV27	TRBJ2-1	.	TGTGCCAGCAGTATGTTGGCGGGATCCAACAATGAGCAGTTCTTC	CASSMLAGSNNEQFF
TRBD1	TRBV24-1	TRBJ1-1	once	TGTGCCACCAGTGAGGGCCCGGGGACAGGGAACACTGAAGCTTTCTTT	CATSEGPGTGNTEAFF
TRBD2	TRBV9	TRBJ2-7	.	TGTGCCAGCAGCGTACCCGGGGGGGAGCAGTACTTC	CASSVPGGEQYF
TRBD1	TRBV19	TRBJ1-5	.	TGTGCCAGTAGTAGGGTCCCGGGACAGGGAAGCCCCGGCCAGCCCCAGCATTTT	CASSRVPGQGSPGQPQHF
.	TRBV21-1	TRBJ1-2	.	TGTGCCAGCTACCCTACTTCGCCCTTCAACTATGGCTACACCTTC	CASYPTSPFNYGYTF
.	TRBV28	TRBJ2-7	.	TGTGCCAGCAGTCCCCCGCTGTGGCCTTACTCCTACGAGCAGTACTTC	CASSPPLWPYSYEQYF
.	TRBV21-1	TRBJ1-3	.	TGTGCCAGCAGCAATTGTACAGTTGGAAACACCATATATTTT	CASSNCTVGNTIYF
TRBD2	TRBV3-1/TRBV3-2	TRBJ2-5	.	TGTGCCAGCAGCTCGTCGACTAGCAGCCAGACCCAGTACTTC	CASSSSTSSQTQYF
TRBD1	TRBV28	TRBJ1-1	.	TGTGCCAGCAGTTTACGGACAGGGTACACTGAAGCTTTCTTT	CASSLRTGYTEAFF
TRBD1	TRBV9	TRBJ2-7	.	TGTGCCAGCAGCGTGGGACAGGGGATCCACGAGCAGTACTTC	CASSVGQGIHEQYF
.	TRBV10-3	TRBJ1-1	.	TGTGCCATCATCGAAGGAGGGGACTACACTGAAGCTTTCTTT	CAIIEGGDYTEAFF
.	TRBV6-5	TRBJ2-7	.	TGTGCCAGCACCCCGCCGGGACATCCTTACGAGCAGTACTTC	CASTPPGHPYEQYF
.	TRBV5-1	TRBJ1-4	.	TGCGCCAGCAGCTTGGGAGCAGGGGACGAAAAACTGTTTTTT	CASSLGAGDEKLFF
.	TRBV10-2	TRBJ2-1	.	TGCGCCAGCAGTGAGTCTGGCGGATACAATGAGCAGTTCTTC	CASSESGGYNEQFF
.	TRBV10-3	TRBJ2-1	.	TGTGCCATCAGTGAACCACAGGCTCACTCCTACAATGAGCAGTTCTTC	CAISEPQAHSYNEQFF
TRBD2	TRBV29-1	TRBJ2-7	.	TGCAGCGTTGAGGTCCCAGGTCGGGGGGTCCTAGAAGAGCAGTACTTC	CSVEVPGRGVLEEQYF
.	TRBV18	TRBJ2-7	.	TGTGCCACCAATAGCGGATTGACCTACGAGCAGTACTTC	CATNSGLTYEQYF
TRBD2	TRBV3-1/TRBV3-2	TRBJ2-7	.	TGTGCCAGCAGCCAAGAACTAGCGGGAGGGCAAGAGCAGTACTTC	CASSQELAGGQEQYF
TRBD1	TRBV5-1	TRBJ2-7	.	TGCGCCAGCAGCTACGGACAGGCGTCTGAGCAGTACTTC	CASSYGQASEQYF
TRBD1	TRBV5-1	TRBJ2-1	.	TGCGCCAGCGACCCTACAGGGGGCTCCTACAATGAGCAGTTCTTC	CASDPTGGSYNEQFF
.	TRBV5-6	TRBJ2-1	.	TGTGCCAGCAGCTTGACGGGTGGCGATGAGCAGTTCTTC	CASSLTGGDEQFF
.	TRBV6-2/TRBV6-3	TRBJ1-5	.	TGTGCCAGCAGTTACCCGCAGGGGCAAGGCAATCAGCCCCAGCATTTT	CASSYPQGQGNQPQHF
.	TRBV21-1	TRBJ2-1	.	TGTGCCAGCAGCAAACGACAGGGAATTAGCCTCAATGAGCAGTTCTTC	CASSKRQGISLNEQFF
TRBD2	TRBV29-1	TRBJ2-5	.	TGCAGCGTTGGGCGGGGGTACGAGACCCAGTACTTC	CSVGRGYETQYF
.	TRBV20-1	TRBJ1-5	few	TGCAGTGCTAGTTTGGGGCAGGGGAGCGGTCAGCCCCAGCATTTT	CSASLGQGSGQPQHF
TRBD1	TRBV28	TRBJ1-6	.	TGTGCCAGCAGTTCGGGACAGCTAAATTCACCCCTCCACTTT	CASSSGQLNSPLHF
.	TRBV4-1	TRBJ1-5	.	TGCGCCAGCAGCCCCTTCGGGGTTGGCAATCAGCCCCAGCATTTT	CASSPFGVGNQPQHF
.	TRBV5-1	TRBJ1-4	.	TGCGCCAGCAGCTTGCCGTCAGGTGGTGAAAAACTGTTTTTT	CASSLPSGGEKLFF
.	TRBV28	TRBJ1-6	.	TGTGCCAGCAGTCCCAGTCGGCGCCGGACTGGCTATAATTCACCCCTCCACTTT	CASSPSRRRTGYNSPLHF
.	TRBV27	TRBJ1-2	.	TGTGCCAGCAGTTTATCGGACAGCCGCTATGGCTACACCTTC	CASSLSDSRYGYTF